Listed here is a single T cell receptor (beta chain). Per the original data handling: The authors estimated nucleated cell counts from reference gene primer amplification. Here immunoSEQ multiplex PCR was the method, and the copy in TCRdb shows in-frame clones only, minus some. D and trimming were read from the DNA, whereas the V and J calls and clone size are those reported in that table. This sample has hundreds of thousands of clones; just under 90% occur once, and the top ten carry over 0.2%. Germline loops: CDR1 PRHDT, CDR2 FYEKMQ (reference sequence). The CDR3 covers 16 residues. The trim removed 1 base at V and 5 bases at J, leaving 5 bases unmatched. These data originate in a study of blood T cell repertoires in COVID-19. Study context: Collection of acute and convalescent COVID-19 samples took place in the United States, Italy and Spain. From T cells, B-cell-depleted T cells, or PBMCs came the material, which was cDNA or gDNA.

Input material: peripheral blood. The chain carries TRBV13 and TRBJ1-6; 7 positions match TRBD1. This sequence was found in a woman under 30 with acute or convalescent COVID-19. The chain's CDR3 is CASSLVAGQHNSPLHF. DNA for the CDR3: TGTGCCAGCAGCTTAGTGGCGGGACAGCATAATTCACCCCTCCACTTT.